One T cell receptor (beta chain) is described in this entry. Its antigen is still unknown. Excluded were patients having autoimmune disease history or systemic immunosuppression. Clones were sequenced by immunoSEQ multiplex PCR, and TCRdb holds only the in-frame ones, with some missing. In the table there are roughly 60,000 clones, roughly nine tenths of which are singletons. These data are taken from a study of OX40 agonist ivuxolimab in advanced cancers. Regarding the study as a whole: The mean number of expanded clones was higher in CD8+ T cells than in CD4+.

This sample comprised CD4+ or CD8+ T cells sorted from blood, obtained in a trial of the OX40 agonist ivuxolimab. The clonotype comes from an adult with an advanced solid tumor such as melanoma, head and neck, liver or kidney cancer.

The CDR3 DNA reads TGTGCCAGTAAGTCGGACAGAGACACCGGGGAGCTGTTTTTT. This sequence encodes CASKSDRDTGELFF. This chain joins TRBV19 and TRBJ2-2, with D perhaps matching TRBD1 (6 bases). V dropped 7 bases and J dropped 3 bases, with 12 bases sitting between them. The germline V gene encodes CDR1 LNHDA and CDR2 SQIVND (reference sequence). This CDR3 has 14 residues. Based on the CDR3 plus reference TRBV19 and TRBJ2-2, the full variable domain is DGGITQSPKYLFRKEGQNVTLSCEQNLNHDAMYWYRQDPGQGLRLIYYSQIVNDFQKGDIAEGYSVSREKKESFPLTVTSAQKNPTAFYLCASKSDRDTGELFFGEGSRLTVL.